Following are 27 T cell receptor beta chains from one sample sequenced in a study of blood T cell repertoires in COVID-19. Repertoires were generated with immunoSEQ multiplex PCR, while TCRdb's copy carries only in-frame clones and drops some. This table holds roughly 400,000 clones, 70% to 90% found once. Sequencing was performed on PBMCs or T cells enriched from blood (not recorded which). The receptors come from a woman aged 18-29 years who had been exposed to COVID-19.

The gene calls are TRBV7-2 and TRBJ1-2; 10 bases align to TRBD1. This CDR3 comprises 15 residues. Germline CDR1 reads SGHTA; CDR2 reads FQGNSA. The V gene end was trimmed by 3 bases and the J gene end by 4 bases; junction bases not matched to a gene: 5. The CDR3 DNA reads TGTGCCAGCAGCTTCGGGACAGGGGTCGGCTATGGCTACACCTTC. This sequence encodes CASSFGTGVGYGYTF. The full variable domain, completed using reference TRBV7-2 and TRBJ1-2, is GAGVSQSPSNKVTEKGKDVELRCDPISGHTALYWYRQSLGQGLEFLIYFQGNSAPDKSGLPSDRFSAERTGGSVSTLTIQRTQQEDSAVYLCASSFGTGVGYGYTFGSGTRLTVV.

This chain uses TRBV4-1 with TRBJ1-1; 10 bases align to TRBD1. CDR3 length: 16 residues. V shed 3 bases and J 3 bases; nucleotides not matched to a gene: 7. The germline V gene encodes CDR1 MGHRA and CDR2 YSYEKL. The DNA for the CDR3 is TGCGCCAGCAGCCACCCCGGGACAGGGGCGGACACTGAAGCTTTCTTT. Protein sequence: CASSHPGTGADTEAFF.

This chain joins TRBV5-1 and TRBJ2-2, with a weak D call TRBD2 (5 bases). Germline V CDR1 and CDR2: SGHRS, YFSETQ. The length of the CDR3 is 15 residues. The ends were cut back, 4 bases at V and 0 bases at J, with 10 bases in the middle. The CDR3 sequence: CASSPQRPNTGELFF. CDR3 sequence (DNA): TGCGCCAGCAGCCCTCAGCGGCCGAACACCGGGGAGCTGTTTTTT.

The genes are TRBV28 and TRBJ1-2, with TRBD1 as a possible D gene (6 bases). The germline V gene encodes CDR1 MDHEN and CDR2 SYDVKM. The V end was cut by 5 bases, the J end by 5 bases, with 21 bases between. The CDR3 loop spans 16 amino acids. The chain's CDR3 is CASSTHATGILYGYTF. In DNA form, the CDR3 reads TGTGCCAGCAGTACACACGCAACAGGGATTCTATATGGCTACACCTTC.

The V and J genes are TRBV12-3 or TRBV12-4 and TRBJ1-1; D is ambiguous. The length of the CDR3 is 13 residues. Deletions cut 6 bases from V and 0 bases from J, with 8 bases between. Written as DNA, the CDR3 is TGTGCCAGCAGCCCTGACTTGAACACTGAAGCTTTCTTT. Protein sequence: CASSPDLNTEAFF.

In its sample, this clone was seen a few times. CDR3 in DNA: TGTGCCAGCAGTCCGGGACAGGTTCCCGAAAAACTGTTTTTT. This gives the protein CASSPGQVPEKLFF. V gene TRBV28 combines with J gene TRBJ1-4, with 8 nucleotides matching TRBD1. Germline CDR1 MDHEN, CDR2 SYDVKM. V dropped 5 bases and J dropped 8; count of bases not matched to a gene: 7. The CDR3 runs to 14 residues. Full variable domain (rest looked up from reference TRBV28 and TRBJ1-4): DVKVTQSSRYLVKRTGEKVFLECVQDMDHENMFWYRQDPGLGLRLIYFSYDVKMKEKGDIPEGYSVSREKKERFSLILESASTNQTSMYLCASSPGQVPEKLFFGSGTQLSVL.

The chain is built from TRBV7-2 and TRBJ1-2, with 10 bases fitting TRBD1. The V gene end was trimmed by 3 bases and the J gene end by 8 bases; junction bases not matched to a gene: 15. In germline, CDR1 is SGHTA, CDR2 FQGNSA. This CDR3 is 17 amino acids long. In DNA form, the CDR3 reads TGTGCCAGCAGCTTGGGGGGGACAGGGGCTTACTATGTAGGCTACACCTTC. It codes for CASSLGGTGAYYVGYTF.

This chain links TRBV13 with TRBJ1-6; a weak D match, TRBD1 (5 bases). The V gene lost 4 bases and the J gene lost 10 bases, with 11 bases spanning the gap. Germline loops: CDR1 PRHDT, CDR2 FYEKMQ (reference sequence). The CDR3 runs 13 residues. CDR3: CASSSRGGSPLHF. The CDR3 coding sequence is TGTGCCAGCAGCTCCCGGGGGGGATCACCCCTCCACTTT.

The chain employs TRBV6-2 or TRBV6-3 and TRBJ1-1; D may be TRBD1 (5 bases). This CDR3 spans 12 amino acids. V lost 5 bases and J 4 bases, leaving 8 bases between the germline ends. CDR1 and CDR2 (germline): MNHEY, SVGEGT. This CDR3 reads CASSPQGTEAFF. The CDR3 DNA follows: TGTGCCAGCAGTCCCCAGGGCACTGAAGCTTTCTTT.

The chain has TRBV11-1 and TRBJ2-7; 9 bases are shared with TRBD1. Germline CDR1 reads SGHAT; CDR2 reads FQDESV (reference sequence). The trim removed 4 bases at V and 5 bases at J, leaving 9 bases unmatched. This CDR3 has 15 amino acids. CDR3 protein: CASSSSYRGLHEQYF. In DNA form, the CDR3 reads TGTGCCAGCAGCTCTTCCTACAGGGGGCTGCACGAGCAGTACTTC.

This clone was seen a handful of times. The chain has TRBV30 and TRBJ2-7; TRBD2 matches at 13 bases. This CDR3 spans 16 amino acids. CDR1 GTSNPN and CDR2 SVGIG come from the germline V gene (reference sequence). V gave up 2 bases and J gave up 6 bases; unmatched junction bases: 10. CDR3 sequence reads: CAWSPTTSGRASEQYF. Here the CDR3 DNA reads TGTGCCTGGAGTCCGACAACTAGCGGGAGGGCCTCCGAGCAGTACTTC. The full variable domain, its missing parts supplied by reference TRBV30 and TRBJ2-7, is SQTIHQWPATLVQPVGSPLSLECTVEGTSNPNLYWYRQAAGRGLQLLFYSVGIGQISSEVPQNLSASRPQDRQFILSSKKLLLSDSGFYLCAWSPTTSGRASEQYFGPGTRLTVT.

Here the CDR3 DNA reads TGTGCCAGCAGCCCCTGGACAGGGGAAGGTACTAATGAAAAACTGTTTTTT. Its protein product is CASSPWTGEGTNEKLFF. V gene TRBV9 combines with J gene TRBJ1-4; TRBD1 matches 9 bases. CDR3 size: 17 residues. After removal of 4 bases from V and 2 bases from J, the junction contained 9 bases not matched to a gene. Looked up from germline, CDR1 is SGDLS and CDR2 is YYNGEE.

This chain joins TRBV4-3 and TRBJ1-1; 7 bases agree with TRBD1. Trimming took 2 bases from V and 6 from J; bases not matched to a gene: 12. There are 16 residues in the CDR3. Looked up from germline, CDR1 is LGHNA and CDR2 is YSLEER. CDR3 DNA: TGCGCCAGCAGCCAAATTCCGGCACAGGGGATACCTGAAGCTTTCTTT. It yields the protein CASSQIPAQGIPEAFF.

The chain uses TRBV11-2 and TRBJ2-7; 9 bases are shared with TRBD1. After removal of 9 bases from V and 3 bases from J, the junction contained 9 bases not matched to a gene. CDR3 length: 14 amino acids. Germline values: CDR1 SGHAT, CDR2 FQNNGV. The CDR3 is CARRRGDRDYEQYF. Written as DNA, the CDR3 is TGTGCCAGAAGACGCGGGGACAGGGACTACGAGCAGTACTTC.

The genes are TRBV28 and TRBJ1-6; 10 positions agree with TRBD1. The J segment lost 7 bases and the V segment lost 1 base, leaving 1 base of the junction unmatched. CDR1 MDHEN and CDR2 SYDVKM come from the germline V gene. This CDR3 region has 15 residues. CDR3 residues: CASSLSGQGNSPLHF. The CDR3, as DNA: TGTGCCAGCAGTTTATCGGGACAGGGGAATTCACCCCTCCACTTT.

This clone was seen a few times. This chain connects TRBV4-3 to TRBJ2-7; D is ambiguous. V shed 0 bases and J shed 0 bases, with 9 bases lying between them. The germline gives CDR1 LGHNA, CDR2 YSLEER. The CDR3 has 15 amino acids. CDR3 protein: CASSQDKWSSYEQYF. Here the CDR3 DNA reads TGCGCCAGCAGCCAAGACAAATGGAGCTCCTACGAGCAGTACTTC.

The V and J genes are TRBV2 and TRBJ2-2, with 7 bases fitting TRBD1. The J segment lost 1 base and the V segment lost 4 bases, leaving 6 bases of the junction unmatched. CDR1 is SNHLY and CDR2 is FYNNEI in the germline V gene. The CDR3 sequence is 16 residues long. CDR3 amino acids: CASSGGGPVNTGELFF. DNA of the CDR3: TGTGCCAGCAGTGGAGGGGGCCCAGTGAACACCGGGGAGCTGTTTTTT.

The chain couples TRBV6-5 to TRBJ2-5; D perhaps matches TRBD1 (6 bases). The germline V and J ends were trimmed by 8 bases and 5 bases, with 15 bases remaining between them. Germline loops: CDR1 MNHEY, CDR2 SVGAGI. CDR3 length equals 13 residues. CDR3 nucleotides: TGTGCCAGCGTGACAGGCTCCTGGGAGACCCAGTACTTC. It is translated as CASVTGSWETQYF.

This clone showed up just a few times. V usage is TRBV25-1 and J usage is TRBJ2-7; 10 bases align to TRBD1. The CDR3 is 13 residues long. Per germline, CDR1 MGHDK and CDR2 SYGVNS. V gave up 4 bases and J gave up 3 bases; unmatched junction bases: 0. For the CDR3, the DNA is TGTGCCAGCAGTGGGACAGGGGGCTACGAGCAGTACTTC. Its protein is CASSGTGGYEQYF.

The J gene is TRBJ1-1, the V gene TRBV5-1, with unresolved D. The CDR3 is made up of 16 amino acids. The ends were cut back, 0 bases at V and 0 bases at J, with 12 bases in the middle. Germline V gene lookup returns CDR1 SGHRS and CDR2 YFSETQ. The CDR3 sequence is CASSLVGVSMNTEAFF. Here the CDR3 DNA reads TGCGCCAGCAGCTTGGTCGGTGTATCTATGAACACTGAAGCTTTCTTT.

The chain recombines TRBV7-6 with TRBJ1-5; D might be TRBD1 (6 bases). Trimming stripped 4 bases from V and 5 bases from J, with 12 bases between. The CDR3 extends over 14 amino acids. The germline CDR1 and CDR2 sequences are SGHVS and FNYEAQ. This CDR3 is CASSSVQGYQPQHF. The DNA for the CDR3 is TGTGCCAGCAGCTCGGTACAGGGTTATCAGCCCCAGCATTTT.

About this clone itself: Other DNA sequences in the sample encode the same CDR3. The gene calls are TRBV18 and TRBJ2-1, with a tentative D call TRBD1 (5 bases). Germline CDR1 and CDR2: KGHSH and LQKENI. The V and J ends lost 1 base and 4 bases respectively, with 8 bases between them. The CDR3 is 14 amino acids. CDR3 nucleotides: TGTGCCAGCTCACCACAAACAGGATACAATGAGCAGTTCTTC. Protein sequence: CASSPQTGYNEQFF.

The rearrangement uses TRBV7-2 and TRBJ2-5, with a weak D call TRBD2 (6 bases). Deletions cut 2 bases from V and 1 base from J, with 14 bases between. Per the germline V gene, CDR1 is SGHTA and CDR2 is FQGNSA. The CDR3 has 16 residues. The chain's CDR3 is CASSLRGLGGQETQYF. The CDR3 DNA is TGTGCCAGCAGCTTACGCGGTTTGGGGGGCCAAGAGACCCAGTACTTC.

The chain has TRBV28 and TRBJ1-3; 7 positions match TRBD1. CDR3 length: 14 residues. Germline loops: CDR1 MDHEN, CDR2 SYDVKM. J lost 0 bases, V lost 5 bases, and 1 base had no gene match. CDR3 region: CASSTGASGNTIYF. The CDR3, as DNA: TGTGCCAGCAGTACAGGGGCCTCTGGAAACACCATATATTTT.

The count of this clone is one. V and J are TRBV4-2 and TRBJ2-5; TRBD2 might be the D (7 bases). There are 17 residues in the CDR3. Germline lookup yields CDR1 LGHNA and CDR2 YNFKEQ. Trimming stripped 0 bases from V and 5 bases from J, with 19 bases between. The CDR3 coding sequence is TGTGCCAGCAGCCAAGACTATCTAGCGGAGGGGGAGGAGACCCAGTACTTC. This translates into CASSQDYLAEGEETQYF.

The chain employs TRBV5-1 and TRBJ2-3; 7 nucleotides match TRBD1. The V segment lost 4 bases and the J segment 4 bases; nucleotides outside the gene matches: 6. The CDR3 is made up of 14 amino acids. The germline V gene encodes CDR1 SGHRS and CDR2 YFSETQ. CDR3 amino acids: CASSRGQSADTQYF. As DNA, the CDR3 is TGCGCCAGCAGCCGGGGACAGAGTGCAGATACGCAGTATTTT.

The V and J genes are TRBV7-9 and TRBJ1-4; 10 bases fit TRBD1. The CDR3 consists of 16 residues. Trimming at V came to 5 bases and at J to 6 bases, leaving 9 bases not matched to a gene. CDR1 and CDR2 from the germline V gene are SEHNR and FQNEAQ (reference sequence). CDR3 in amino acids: CASSPSGQGSYEKLFF. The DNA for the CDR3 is TGTGCCAGCAGCCCATCGGGACAGGGGAGTTATGAAAAACTGTTTTTT.